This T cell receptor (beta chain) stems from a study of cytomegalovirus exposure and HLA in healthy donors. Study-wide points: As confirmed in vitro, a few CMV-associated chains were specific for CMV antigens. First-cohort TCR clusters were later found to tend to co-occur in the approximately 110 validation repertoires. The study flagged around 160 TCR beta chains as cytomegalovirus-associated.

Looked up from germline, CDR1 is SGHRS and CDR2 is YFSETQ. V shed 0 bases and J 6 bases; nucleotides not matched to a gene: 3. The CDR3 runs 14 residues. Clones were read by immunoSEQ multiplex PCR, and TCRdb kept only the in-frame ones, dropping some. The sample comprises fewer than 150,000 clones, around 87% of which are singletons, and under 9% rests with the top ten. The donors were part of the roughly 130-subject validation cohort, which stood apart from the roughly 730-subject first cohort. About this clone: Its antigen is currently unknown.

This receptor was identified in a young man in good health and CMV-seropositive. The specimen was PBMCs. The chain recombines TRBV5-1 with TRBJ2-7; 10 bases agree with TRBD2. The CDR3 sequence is CASSLASGRVEQYF. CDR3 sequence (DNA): TGCGCCAGCAGCTTGGCCAGCGGGAGGGTCGAGCAGTACTTC.